This T cell receptor (beta chain) emerged from a study of cytomegalovirus exposure and HLA in healthy donors. The PCR used 60 Vbeta and 13 Jbeta primers. Original analysis: Unique TCR beta chains numbered about 80 million in a later analysis, with roughly 10 million shared. Assay: immunoSEQ multiplex PCR; the TCRdb copy retains only in-frame clones and omits some. That table gives V, J and clone size, and the DNA gave D and trimming. The top ten hold 3% to 3.5% of the sample, which has approximately 200,000 clones, roughly four fifths seen once. Germline assignment: CDR1 SGHRS and CDR2 YFSETQ. V shed 3 bases and J shed 5 bases, with 9 bases lying between them. The CDR3 extends over 13 amino acids.

The source material was PBMCs. The chain couples TRBV5-1 to TRBJ2-1; no clear D gene. The clonotype was recovered from a woman aged 25 to 39 in good health and CMV-seropositive. The CDR3 coding sequence is TGCGCCAGCAGCTCCCCCGTCCACAATGAGCAGTTCTTC. Its protein is CASSSPVHNEQFF. The entire variable domain, with the rest obtained from reference TRBV5-1 and TRBJ2-1, is as follows: KAGVTQTPRYLIKTRGQQVTLSCSPISGHRSVSWYQQTPGQGLQFLFEYFSETQRNKGNFPGRFSGRQFSNSRSEMNVSTLELGDSALYLCASSSPVHNEQFFGPGTRLTVL.